This T cell receptor (beta chain) was retrieved from a study of response to subunit inactivated influenza vaccine. TCRdb recomputed calls from the RT-PCR reads with MiXCR, one row per CDR3 protein. This table has some 570,000 distinct CDR3 sequences, approximately 10% appearing once. This clonotype was counted ten times or more. The germline CDR1 and CDR2 sequences are MGHDK and SYGVNS. V gave up 1 base and J gave up 3 bases, with 1 base separating them. This CDR3 is 11 amino acids long. These data are also associated with another study on T cells expressing NK-cell markers. From that second work: Making the TCR beta cDNA relied on 5'RACE template switching with UMIs. In sorted CD3+CD56+NKG2C+, CD3+CD56+NKG2C- and CD3+CD56-NKG2C+ T cells, TCR beta repertoires were obtained. The authors restricted sorting to alpha-beta TCR T cells with an anti-gamma-delta TCR antibody in several experiments. HCMV specificity was not established for the expanded NKG2C+ T cell clones.

The sequence derives from a middle-aged man who received an inactivated influenza vaccine. The gene calls are TRBV25-1 and TRBJ2-7; D unresolved. The source was PBMCs from blood, collected on the day of vaccination. The CDR3 protein is CASSEFYEQYF. CDR3 nucleotide sequence: TGTGCCAGCAGTGAATTCTACGAGCAGTACTTC.